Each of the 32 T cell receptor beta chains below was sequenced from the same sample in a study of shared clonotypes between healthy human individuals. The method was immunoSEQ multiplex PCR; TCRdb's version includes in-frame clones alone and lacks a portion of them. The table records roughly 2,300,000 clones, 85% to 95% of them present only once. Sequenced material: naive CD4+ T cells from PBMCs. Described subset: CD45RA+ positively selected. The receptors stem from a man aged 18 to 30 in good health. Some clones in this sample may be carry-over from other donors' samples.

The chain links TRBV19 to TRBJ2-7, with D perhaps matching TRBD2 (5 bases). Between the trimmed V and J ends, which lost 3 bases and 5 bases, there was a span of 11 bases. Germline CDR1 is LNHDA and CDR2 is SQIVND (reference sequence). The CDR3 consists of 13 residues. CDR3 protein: CASSMRVTNEQYF. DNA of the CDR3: TGTGCCAGTAGTATGAGGGTTACAAACGAGCAGTACTTC.

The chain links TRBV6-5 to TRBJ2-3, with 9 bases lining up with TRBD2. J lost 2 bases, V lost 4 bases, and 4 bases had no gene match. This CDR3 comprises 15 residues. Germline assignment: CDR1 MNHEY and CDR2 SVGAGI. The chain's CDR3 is CASSLAGANTDTQYF. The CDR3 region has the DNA TGTGCCAGCAGTTTAGCGGGAGCGAACACAGATACGCAGTATTTT.

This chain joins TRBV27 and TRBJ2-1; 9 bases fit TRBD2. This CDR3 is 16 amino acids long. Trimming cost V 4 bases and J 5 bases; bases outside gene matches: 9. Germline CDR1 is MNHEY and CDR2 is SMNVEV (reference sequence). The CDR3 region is CASSSPLAGVHNEQFF. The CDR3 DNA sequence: TGTGCCAGCAGTTCCCCATTAGCGGGAGTACACAATGAGCAGTTCTTC.

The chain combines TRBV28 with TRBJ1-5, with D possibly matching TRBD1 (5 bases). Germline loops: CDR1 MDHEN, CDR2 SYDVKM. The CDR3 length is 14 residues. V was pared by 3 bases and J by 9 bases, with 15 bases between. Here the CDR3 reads CASSFHGGRGPQHF. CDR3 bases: TGTGCCAGCAGTTTTCATGGGGGGAGGGGGCCCCAGCATTTT.

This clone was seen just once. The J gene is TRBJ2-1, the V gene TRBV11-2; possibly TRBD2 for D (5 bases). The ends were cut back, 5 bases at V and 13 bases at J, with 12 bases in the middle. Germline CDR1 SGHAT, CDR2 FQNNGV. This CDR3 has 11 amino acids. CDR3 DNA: TGTGCCAGCAGCGTCGCGCCGGGACAGTTCTTC. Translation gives CASSVAPGQFF.

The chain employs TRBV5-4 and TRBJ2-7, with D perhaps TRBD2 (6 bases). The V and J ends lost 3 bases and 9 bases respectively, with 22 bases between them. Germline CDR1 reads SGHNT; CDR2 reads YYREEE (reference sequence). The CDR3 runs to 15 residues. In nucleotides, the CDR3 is TGTGCCAGCAGCTCCCGATTAGGCGTAGATAGCGGGCAGTACTTC. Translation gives CASSSRLGVDSGQYF.

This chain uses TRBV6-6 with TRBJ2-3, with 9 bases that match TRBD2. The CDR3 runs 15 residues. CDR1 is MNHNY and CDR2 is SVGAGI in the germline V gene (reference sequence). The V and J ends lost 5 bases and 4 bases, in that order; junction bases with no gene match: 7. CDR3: CASSPPAGGPDTQYF. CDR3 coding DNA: TGTGCCAGCAGTCCTCCTGCGGGAGGGCCAGATACGCAGTATTTT.

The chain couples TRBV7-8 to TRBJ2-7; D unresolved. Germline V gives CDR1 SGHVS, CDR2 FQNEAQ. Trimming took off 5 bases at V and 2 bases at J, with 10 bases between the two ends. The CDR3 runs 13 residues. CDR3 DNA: TGTGCCAGCAGCCACCCCGCGGCCTACGAGCAGTACTTC. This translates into CASSHPAAYEQYF.

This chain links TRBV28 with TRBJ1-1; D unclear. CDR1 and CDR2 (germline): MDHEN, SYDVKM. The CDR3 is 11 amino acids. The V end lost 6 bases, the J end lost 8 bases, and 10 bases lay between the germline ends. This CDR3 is CASRSRVEAFF. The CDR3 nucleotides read TGTGCCAGCAGATCCAGAGTCGAAGCTTTCTTT. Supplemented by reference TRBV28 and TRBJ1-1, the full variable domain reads DVKVTQSSRYLVKRTGEKVFLECVQDMDHENMFWYRQDPGLGLRLIYFSYDVKMKEKGDIPEGYSVSREKKERFSLILESASTNQTSMYLCASRSRVEAFFGQGTRLTVV.

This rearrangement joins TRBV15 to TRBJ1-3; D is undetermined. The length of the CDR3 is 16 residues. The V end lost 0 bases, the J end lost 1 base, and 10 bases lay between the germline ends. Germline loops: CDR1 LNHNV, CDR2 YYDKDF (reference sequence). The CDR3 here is CATSRENSESGNTIYF. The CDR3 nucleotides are TGTGCCACCAGCAGAGAGAACAGCGAGTCTGGAAACACCATATATTTT.

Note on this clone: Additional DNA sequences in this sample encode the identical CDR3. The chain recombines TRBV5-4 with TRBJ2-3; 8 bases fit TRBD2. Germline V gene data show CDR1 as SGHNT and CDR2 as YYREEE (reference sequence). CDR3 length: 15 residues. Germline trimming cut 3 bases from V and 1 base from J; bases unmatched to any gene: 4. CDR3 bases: TGTGCCAGCAGCTCTATGACTAGCGGCACAGATACGCAGTATTTT. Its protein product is CASSSMTSGTDTQYF.

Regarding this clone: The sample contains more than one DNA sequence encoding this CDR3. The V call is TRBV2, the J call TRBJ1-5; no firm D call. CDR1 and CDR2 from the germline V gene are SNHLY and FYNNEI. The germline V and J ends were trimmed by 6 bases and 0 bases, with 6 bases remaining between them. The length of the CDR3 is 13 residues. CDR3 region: CASSSDSNQPQHF. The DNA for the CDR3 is TGTGCCAGCAGCAGCGATAGCAATCAGCCCCAGCATTTT.

Here the CDR3 DNA reads TGTGCCAGCAGCTTAGATGGAGGGAGGAGGAACATTCAGTACTTC. Amino acids: CASSLDGGRRNIQYF. J is TRBJ2-4 and V is TRBV7-2, with a tentative D call TRBD2 (6 bases). This CDR3 is 15 amino acids long. Germline CDR1 reads SGHTA; CDR2 reads FQGNSA. The germline V and J ends were trimmed by 1 base and 7 bases, with 14 bases remaining between them.

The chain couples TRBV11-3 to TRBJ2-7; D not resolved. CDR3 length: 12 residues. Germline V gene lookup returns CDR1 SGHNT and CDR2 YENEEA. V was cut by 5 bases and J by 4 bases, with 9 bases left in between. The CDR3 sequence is CASSPDGYEQYF. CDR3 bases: TGTGCCAGCAGCCCGGACGGGTACGAGCAGTACTTC.

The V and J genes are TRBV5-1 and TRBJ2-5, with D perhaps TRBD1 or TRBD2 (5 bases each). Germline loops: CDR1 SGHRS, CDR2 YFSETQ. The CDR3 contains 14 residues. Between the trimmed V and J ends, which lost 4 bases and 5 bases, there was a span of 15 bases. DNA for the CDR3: TGCGCCAGCAGCCCAATGGTAGGGGAGGAGACCCAGTACTTC. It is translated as CASSPMVGEETQYF.

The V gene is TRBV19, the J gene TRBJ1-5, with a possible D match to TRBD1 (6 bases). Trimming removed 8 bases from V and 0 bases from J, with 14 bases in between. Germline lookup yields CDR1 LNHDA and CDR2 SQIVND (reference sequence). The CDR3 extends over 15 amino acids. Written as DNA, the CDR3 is TGTGCCAGTGTCCAAGGACAGTATAGCAATCAGCCCCAGCATTTT. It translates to CASVQGQYSNQPQHF.

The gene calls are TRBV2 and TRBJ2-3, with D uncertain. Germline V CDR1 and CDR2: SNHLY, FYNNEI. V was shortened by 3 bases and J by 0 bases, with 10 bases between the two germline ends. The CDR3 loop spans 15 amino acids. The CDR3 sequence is CASSERATSTDTQYF. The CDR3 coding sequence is TGTGCCAGCAGTGAGCGCGCGACTAGCACAGATACGCAGTATTTT.

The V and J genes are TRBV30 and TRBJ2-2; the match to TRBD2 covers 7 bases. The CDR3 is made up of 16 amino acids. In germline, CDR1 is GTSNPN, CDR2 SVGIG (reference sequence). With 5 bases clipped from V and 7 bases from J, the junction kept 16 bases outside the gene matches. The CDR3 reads CAWSGLQDNRGGELFF. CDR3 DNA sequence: TGTGCCTGGTCGGGACTACAAGACAATCGGGGCGGGGAGCTGTTTTTT.

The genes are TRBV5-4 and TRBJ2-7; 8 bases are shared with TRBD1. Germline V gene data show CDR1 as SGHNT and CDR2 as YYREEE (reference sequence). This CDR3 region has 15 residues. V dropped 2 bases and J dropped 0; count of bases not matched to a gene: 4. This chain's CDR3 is CASSFRTGFSYEQYF. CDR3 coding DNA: TGTGCCAGCAGCTTTAGGACAGGGTTCTCCTACGAGCAGTACTTC.

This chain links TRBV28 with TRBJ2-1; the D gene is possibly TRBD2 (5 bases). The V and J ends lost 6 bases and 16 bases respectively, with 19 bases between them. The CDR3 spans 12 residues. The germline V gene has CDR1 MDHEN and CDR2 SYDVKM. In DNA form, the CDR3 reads TGTGCCAGCAGCTCTCTGGACTCTTTCCACTTCTTC. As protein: CASSSLDSFHFF.

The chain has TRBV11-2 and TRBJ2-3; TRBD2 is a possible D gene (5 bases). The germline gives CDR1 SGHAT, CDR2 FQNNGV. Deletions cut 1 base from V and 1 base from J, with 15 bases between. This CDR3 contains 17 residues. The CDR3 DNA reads TGTGCCAGCAGCTTAGCTAGGGCTAGCAGTGGCACAGATACGCAGTATTTT. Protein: CASSLARASSGTDTQYF.

The CDR3 is CASSLGTGGADTQYF. CDR3 DNA sequence: TGTGCCAGCAGCTTGGGAACGGGAGGGGCAGATACGCAGTATTTT. This chain joins TRBV5-4 and TRBJ2-3, with 8 bases that match TRBD2. The CDR3 totals 15 residues. Germline assignment: CDR1 SGHNT and CDR2 YYREEE (reference sequence). V shed 0 bases and J 4 bases; nucleotides not matched to a gene: 4.

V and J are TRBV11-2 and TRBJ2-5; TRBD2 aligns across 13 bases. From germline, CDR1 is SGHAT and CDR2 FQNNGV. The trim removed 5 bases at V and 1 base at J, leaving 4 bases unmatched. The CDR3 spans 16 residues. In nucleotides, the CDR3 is TGTGCCAGCAGCGCAGGGACTAGCGGGGCCCAAGAGACCCAGTACTTC. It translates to CASSAGTSGAQETQYF.

In DNA form, the CDR3 reads TGCAGCGCTAACCCAGGGAGTCCGTGGACTGAAGCTTTCTTT. This gives the protein CSANPGSPWTEAFF. The chain carries TRBV29-1 and TRBJ1-1; the D gene is possibly TRBD1 (5 bases). V dropped 7 bases and J dropped 5 bases, with 20 bases sitting between them. Per the germline V gene, CDR1 is SQVTM and CDR2 is ANQGSEA. This CDR3 comprises 14 residues.

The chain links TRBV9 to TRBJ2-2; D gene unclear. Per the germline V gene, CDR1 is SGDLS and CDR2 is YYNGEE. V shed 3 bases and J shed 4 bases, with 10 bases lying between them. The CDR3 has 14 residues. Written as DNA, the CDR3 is TGTGCCAGCAGCGAACACCGGTTCACCGGGGAGCTGTTTTTT. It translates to CASSEHRFTGELFF.

The CDR3: CASRQLGSRTGELFF. Written as DNA, the CDR3 is TGCGCCAGCAGACAGCTGGGATCGCGCACCGGGGAGCTGTTTTTT. The chain joins TRBV5-1 to TRBJ2-2, with D hard to call. This CDR3 contains 15 residues. CDR1 SGHRS and CDR2 YFSETQ come from the germline V gene. The V and J ends lost 5 bases and 4 bases respectively, with 15 bases between them.

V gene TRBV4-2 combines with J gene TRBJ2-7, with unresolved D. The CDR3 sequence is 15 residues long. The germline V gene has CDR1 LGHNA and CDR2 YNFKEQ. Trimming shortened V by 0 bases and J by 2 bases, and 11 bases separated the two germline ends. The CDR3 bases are TGTGCCAGCAGCCAAGATTCCTACTACACCTACGAGCAGTACTTC. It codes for CASSQDSYYTYEQYF.

CDR3 nucleotides: TGCAGCGGCCAGGACAGCGGAAGCTCCTACGAGCAGTACTTC. It specifies CSGQDSGSSYEQYF. This chain links TRBV29-1 with TRBJ2-7; possible D gene TRBD1, 6 bases. The germline V and J ends were trimmed by 7 bases and 0 bases, with 16 bases remaining between them. Germline V gene lookup returns CDR1 SQVTM and CDR2 ANQGSEA. The CDR3 totals 14 residues.

The CDR3 bases are TGTGCCAGCAGTTTACAGGGAGGGGTTCAGCCCCAGCATTTT. Encoded protein: CASSLQGGVQPQHF. V is TRBV28 and J is TRBJ1-5, with a tentative D call TRBD1 (5 bases). With 2 bases removed from V and 6 bases from J, the gap between germline ends came to 11 bases. This CDR3 region has 14 residues. Germline V CDR1 and CDR2: MDHEN, SYDVKM.

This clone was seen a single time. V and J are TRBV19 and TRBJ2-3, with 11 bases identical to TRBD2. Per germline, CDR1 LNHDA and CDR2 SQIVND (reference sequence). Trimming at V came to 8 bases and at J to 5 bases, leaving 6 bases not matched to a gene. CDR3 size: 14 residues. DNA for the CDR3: TGTGCCAGTTCATCGGGACTAGCGGTAGATACGCAGTATTTT. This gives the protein CASSSGLAVDTQYF. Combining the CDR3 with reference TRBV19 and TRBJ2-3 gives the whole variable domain DGGITQSPKYLFRKEGQNVTLSCEQNLNHDAMYWYRQDPGQGLRLIYYSQIVNDFQKGDIAEGYSVSREKKESFPLTVTSAQKNPTAFYLCASSSGLAVDTQYFGPGTRLTVL.

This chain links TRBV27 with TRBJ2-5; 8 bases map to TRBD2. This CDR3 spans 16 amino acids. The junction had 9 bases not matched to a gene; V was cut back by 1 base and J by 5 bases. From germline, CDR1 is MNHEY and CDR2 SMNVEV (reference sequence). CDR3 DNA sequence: TGTGCCAGCAGTTTATATCCGGGACTAGGAATGGAGACCCAGTACTTC. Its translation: CASSLYPGLGMETQYF.

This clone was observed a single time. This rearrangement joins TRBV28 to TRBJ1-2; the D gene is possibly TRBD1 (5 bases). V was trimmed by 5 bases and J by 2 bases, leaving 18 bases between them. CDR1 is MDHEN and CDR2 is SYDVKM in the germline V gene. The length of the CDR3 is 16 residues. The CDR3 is CASSQHPSRANYGYTF. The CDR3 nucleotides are TGTGCCAGCAGTCAACATCCCTCCAGGGCGAACTATGGCTACACCTTC.